This TCR beta chain was profiled in a study of a mutant IDH1 vaccine in newly diagnosed glioma. This sample's time point: week 23, last vaccination. With topical imiquimod, each dose of the vaccine consisted of 300 ug of mutant IDH1 20-mer peptide. Every donor had a new WHO grade 3 or 4 astrocytoma that was IDH1-mutant, with loss of nuclear ATRX. Method: immunoSEQ multiplex PCR; TCRdb's copy keeps in-frame clones and lacks some. The top ten clones hold about 13% of a sample with about 20,000 clones, roughly four fifths of them seen once. Germline-derived CDR1 and CDR2 are SNHLY and FYNNEI. CDR3 length: 15 amino acids. The J segment lost 5 bases and the V segment lost 6 bases, leaving 8 bases of the junction unmatched. Concerning this clone itself: Its antigen is unknown.

The chain joins TRBV2 to TRBJ2-1; 9 bases map to TRBD1. The sequence came from a man aged 25 to 40 with glioma. This specimen consisted of PBMCs, obtained from a glioma patient whose treatment included an IDH1 peptide vaccine. This chain's CDR3 is CASRAPGQGNNEQFF. Written as DNA, the CDR3 is TGTGCCAGCAGAGCACCGGGACAGGGAAACAATGAGCAGTTCTTC.